This TCR beta chain derives from a study of shared clonotypes between healthy human individuals. Findings and caveats of the study: Naive CD4 clonotype sharing across several donors was approximately 5%. Richness estimates generally favored naive over memory subsets.

The naive CD8 fraction comprised CD45RO-negative cells positively selected for CCR7 and excluded terminally differentiated effector memory CD45RA+ cells. Nashville, Tennessee was home to all donors, each a Caucasian adult. In the case of this clone: Antigen unknown.

This CDR3 contains 18 residues. The protocol was immunoSEQ multiplex PCR, while the TCRdb copy is restricted to in-frame clones and leaves out a portion. This sample has under 2,000,000 clones, with about 95% found just once. This receptor was identified in a man aged 18 to 29 in good health. The chain combines TRBV21-1 with TRBJ2-5; the table calls TRBD2, which could not be checked here. TRBV21-1 is annotated as a pseudogene. Sequencing used naive CD8+ T cells sorted from blood. DNA of the CDR3: TGTGCCACCCCGGAGGACCTGAAGCGACTAGCAGACACTAAGACCCAGTACTTC. It translates to CATPEDLKRLADTKTQYF.